The 20 T cell receptor beta chains in this list originate from one sample, sequenced in a study of early T cells in non-severe SARS-CoV-2 infection. Each CDR3 protein is one row after TCRdb ran MiXCR on the 5' RACE reads. There are around 80,000 distinct CDR3 sequences in the sample; over 10% occur only once, and around 6% lies in the top ten. Input material: whole blood. These receptors were collected from an adult who was a healthcare worker with PCR-confirmed SARS-CoV-2 infection or an uninfected control (not recorded which).

This clonotype appeared once. The gene calls are TRBV3-1 and TRBJ1-3; no definite D call. The CDR3 totals 16 residues. In germline, CDR1 is LGHDT, CDR2 YNNKEL (reference sequence). V was shortened by 0 bases and J by 6 bases, with 15 bases between the two germline ends. In DNA form, the CDR3 reads TGTGCCAGCAGCCAAGATCTCGCGGGCACGGAAAACACCATATATTTT. It translates to CASSQDLAGTENTIYF. The full variable domain, rest sourced from reference TRBV3-1 and TRBJ1-3, is DTAVSQTPKYLVTQMGNDKSIKCEQNLGHDTMYWYKQDSKKFLKIMFSYNNKELIINETVPNRFSPKSPDKAHLNLHINSLELGDSAVYFCASSQDLAGTENTIYFGEGSWLTVV.

This clonotype was observed a few times. The J gene is TRBJ2-2, the V gene TRBV2; no clear D. The ends were cut back, 4 bases at V and 2 bases at J, with 14 bases in the middle. Looked up from germline, CDR1 is SNHLY and CDR2 is FYNNEI. This CDR3 is 16 amino acids long. CDR3 amino acids: CASSVLAEKNTGELFF. CDR3 nucleotide sequence: TGTGCCAGCAGTGTCTTGGCAGAAAAAAACACCGGGGAGCTGTTTTTT.

The rearrangement uses TRBV3-1 and TRBJ2-7; possibly TRBD1 for D (6 bases). Deletions cut 5 bases from V and 2 bases from J, with 10 bases between. Germline V lookup: CDR1 LGHDT, CDR2 YNNKEL (reference sequence). The CDR3 is 13 residues long. This CDR3 reads CASSAQGTYEQYF. As DNA, the CDR3 is TGTGCCAGCAGCGCACAGGGAACCTACGAGCAGTACTTC.

This clonotype has a count of ten or more. CDR3 coding DNA: TGCGCCAGCAGTGAAGGAACGGGAGGGTCTATGGATGAGCAGTTCTTC. Amino acid sequence: CASSEGTGGSMDEQFF. The rearrangement links TRBV10-1 to TRBJ2-1; TRBD2 matches 8 bases. The CDR3 spans 16 residues. CDR1 is WNHNN and CDR2 is SYGVQD in the germline V gene (reference sequence). V gave up 3 bases and J gave up 8 bases; unmatched junction bases: 12.

At least ten counts were recorded for this clonotype. J is TRBJ1-3 and V is TRBV6-6; D not certain. V was cut by 2 bases and J by 6 bases, with 11 bases left in between. This CDR3 spans 14 amino acids. In germline, CDR1 is MNHNY, CDR2 SVGAGI (reference sequence). For the CDR3, the DNA is TGTGCCAGCAGTTACGAGAGCGCTGAAAACACCATATATTTT. Its protein product is CASSYESAENTIYF.

The chain carries TRBV7-8 and TRBJ1-1; the D gene is possibly TRBD1 (6 bases). The CDR3 extends over 19 amino acids. Germline CDR1 reads SGHVS; CDR2 reads FQNEAQ. V was cut by 1 base and J by 5 bases, with 26 bases left in between. The chain's CDR3 is CASSLERGGVTRLWTEAFF. CDR3 DNA sequence: TGTGCCAGCAGCTTAGAAAGAGGGGGGGTGACAAGATTGTGGACTGAAGCTTTCTTT.

This clonotype was counted many times. This chain connects TRBV5-4 to TRBJ1-4, with D tentatively TRBD1 (6 bases). CDR1 and CDR2 from the germline V gene are SGHNT and YYREEE (reference sequence). V was clipped by 2 bases and J by 4 bases, with 12 bases between them. The CDR3 has 15 amino acids. The CDR3 bases are TGTGCCAGCAGCTTCGGGGGGCGCAGTAATGAAAAACTGTTTTTT. Translated: CASSFGGRSNEKLFF.

V gene TRBV4-1 combines with J gene TRBJ2-1, with D possibly matching TRBD2 (6 bases). The CDR3 is 11 amino acids. With 9 bases removed from V and 8 bases from J, the gap between germline ends came to 11 bases. Germline-derived CDR1 and CDR2 are MGHRA and YSYEKL. In DNA form, the CDR3 reads TGCGCCAGTTCGTGGGGGGATGAGCAGTTCTTC. Translation gives CASSWGDEQFF.

This clonotype was observed a few times. This chain joins TRBV6-1 and TRBJ2-7; 9 bases fit TRBD1. V lost 4 bases, J lost 2 bases, and 6 bases stayed unmatched. The CDR3 totals 15 residues. Germline CDR1 is MNHNS and CDR2 is SASEGT. The CDR3 here is CASSGQTGGPYEQYF. The CDR3 DNA is TGTGCCAGCAGTGGTCAAACAGGGGGCCCCTACGAGCAGTACTTC.

The table lists this clonotype with a few counts. The V and J genes are TRBV6-1 and TRBJ1-2; D not resolved. Trimming cost V 1 base and J 0 bases, with 6 bases left between them. This CDR3 is 14 amino acids long. Germline-derived CDR1 and CDR2 are MNHNS and SASEGT. CDR3 in DNA: TGTGCCAGCAGTGAAGTACCAGCTAACTATGGCTACACCTTC. It encodes CASSEVPANYGYTF.

The gene calls are TRBV28 and TRBJ2-3, with D perhaps TRBD1 (7 bases). CDR1 is MDHEN, CDR2 SYDVKM, per germline. V lost 2 bases, J lost 5 bases, and 8 bases lay in between. This CDR3 contains 13 residues. In DNA, the CDR3 is TGTGCCAGCAGTTTACAGGGGGGAGATACGCAGTATTTT. As protein: CASSLQGGDTQYF.

This clonotype was counted between two and nine times. This chain joins TRBV20-1 and TRBJ1-3; possible D gene TRBD1, 5 bases. Per germline, CDR1 DFQATT and CDR2 SNEGSKA (reference sequence). The V end lost 5 bases, the J end lost 0 bases, and 11 bases lay between the germline ends. The length of the CDR3 is 14 residues. CDR3 sequence: CSAYTGFSGNTIYF. As DNA, the CDR3 is TGCAGTGCTTACACAGGATTCTCTGGAAACACCATATATTTT.

This clonotype was seen at least ten times. The V and J genes are TRBV7-8 and TRBJ2-7, with 15 bases aligning to TRBD2. The germline gives CDR1 SGHVS, CDR2 FQNEAQ. V lost 5 bases and J lost 0; bases outside the gene matches: 5. The CDR3 runs 17 residues. CDR3 nucleotide sequence: TGTGCCAGCAGCCCGGGACTAGCGGGGGGACTCTCCTACGAGCAGTACTTC. This translates into CASSPGLAGGLSYEQYF.

Here the CDR3 reads CASSEVRSSFNIQYF. The CDR3 coding sequence is TGTGCCAGCAGTGAAGTCAGATCTAGTTTCAACATTCAGTACTTC. This rearrangement joins TRBV2 to TRBJ2-4; D ambiguous. The germline V and J ends were trimmed by 1 base and 7 bases, with 14 bases remaining between them. The CDR3 covers 15 residues. CDR1 is SNHLY, CDR2 FYNNEI, per germline.

This clonotype has a count of ten or more. The chain has TRBV18 and TRBJ2-1; D tentatively fits TRBD1 or TRBD2 (5 bases each). Trimming took 2 bases from V and 2 from J, leaving 10 bases between them. There are 15 residues in the CDR3. CDR1 KGHSH and CDR2 LQKENI come from the germline V gene. CDR3 nucleotide sequence: TGTGCCAGCTCACCAATGGGGGAGACCTACAATGAGCAGTTCTTC. Amino acid sequence: CASSPMGETYNEQFF.

Ten or more counts support this clonotype. The gene calls are TRBV9 and TRBJ2-7; 11 bases align to TRBD2. This CDR3 has 16 amino acids. V was pared by 4 bases and J by 5 bases, with 11 bases of the junction left unmatched. In germline, CDR1 is SGDLS, CDR2 YYNGEE. CDR3 sequence reads: CASSPGTSGRGHEQYF. The CDR3 DNA is TGTGCCAGCAGCCCAGGAACTAGCGGGAGAGGCCACGAGCAGTACTTC.

This clonotype was observed a few times. The chain recombines TRBV12-3 or TRBV12-4 with TRBJ1-1; D is perhaps TRBD1 (6 bases). The CDR3 runs 14 residues. V lost 7 bases to trimming and J lost 0 bases, with 12 bases between them. Written as DNA, the CDR3 is TGTGCCAGCATCCCGGGACATATGAACACTGAAGCTTTCTTT. Translated: CASIPGHMNTEAFF.

This clonotype came up a few times. The chain joins TRBV29-1 to TRBJ2-3, with 8 bases that match TRBD1. The trim removed 7 bases at V and 3 bases at J, leaving 9 bases unmatched. Per germline, CDR1 SQVTM and CDR2 ANQGSEA. This CDR3 contains 14 residues. CDR3 bases: TGCAGCGCTCGGACAGGGATGTATACAGATACGCAGTATTTT. Protein sequence: CSARTGMYTDTQYF.

This clonotype was seen a few times. This chain uses TRBV5-1 with TRBJ2-1; TRBD2 aligns across 7 bases. V trimming: 2 bases; J trimming: 5 bases; junction bases outside the gene matches: 4. The CDR3 sequence is 14 residues long. Germline-derived CDR1 and CDR2 are SGHRS and YFSETQ. The CDR3 region is CASSLGAGNNEQFF. The DNA for the CDR3 is TGCGCCAGCAGCTTAGGAGCGGGGAACAATGAGCAGTTCTTC.

The chain employs TRBV2 and TRBJ2-1; perhaps TRBD1 as D (5 bases). Trimming pared 5 bases from V and 8 bases from J, leaving 22 bases between. Germline CDR1 reads SNHLY; CDR2 reads FYNNEI. CDR3 size: 16 residues. Here the CDR3 reads CASSPRDRVSHYEQFF. The CDR3 bases are TGTGCCAGCAGTCCCAGGGATAGGGTTTCCCACTATGAGCAGTTCTTC. The full variable domain, in which reference TRBV2 and TRBJ2-1 provide the parts outside the CDR3, is EPEVTQTPSHQVTQMGQEVILRCVPISNHLYFYWYRQILGQKVEFLVSFYNNEISEKSEIFDDQFSVERPDGSNFTLKIRSTKLEDSAMYFCASSPRDRVSHYEQFFGPGTRLTVL.